What follows are 10 T cell receptor beta chains derived from one specimen sequenced in a study of shared clonotypes between healthy human individuals. CD8 cells classed as naive were CD45RO-negative and positively selected for CCR7, excluding terminally differentiated effector memory CD45RA+ cells. Sequencing was performed with immunoSEQ multiplex PCR; in TCRdb, only in-frame clones are kept and a portion is missing. The sample shows approximately 2,200,000 clones, 90% to 95% of them seen only once. The sequencing sample was made of naive CD8+ T cells from PBMCs. Receptor source: a young man in good health. Some clones in this sample may be carry-over from other donors' samples.

This rearrangement joins TRBV7-9 to TRBJ1-4, with D unclear. CDR1 and CDR2 from the germline V gene are SEHNR and FQNEAQ (reference sequence). V was clipped by 8 bases and J by 4 bases, with 17 bases between them. CDR3 length equals 15 residues. Here the CDR3 reads CASERADTINEKLFF. For the CDR3, the DNA is TGTGCCAGCGAGCGGGCGGATACTATTAATGAAAAACTGTTTTTT. Full variable domain (rest looked up from reference TRBV7-9 and TRBJ1-4): DTGVSQNPRHKITKRGQNVTFRCDPISEHNRLYWYRQTLGQGPEFLTYFQNEAQLEKSRLLSDRFSAERPKGSFSTLEIQRTEQGDSAMYLCASERADTINEKLFFGSGTQLSVL.

CDR3 sequence reads: CASSLLPTGQPQHF. The CDR3 nucleotides are TGTGCCAGCAGTTTACTCCCCACAGGCCAGCCCCAGCATTTT. This chain joins TRBV28 and TRBJ1-5; TRBD1 is a possible D gene (5 bases). V lost 2 bases and J lost 7, with 12 bases in between. From germline, CDR1 is MDHEN and CDR2 SYDVKM. The CDR3 extends over 14 amino acids.

V usage is TRBV27 and J usage is TRBJ1-2; no clear D gene. Trimming took 2 bases from V and 4 from J, leaving 14 bases between them. The germline V gene has CDR1 MNHEY and CDR2 SMNVEV (reference sequence). The CDR3 covers 15 residues. CDR3 residues: CASSLNPARGYGYTF. CDR3 nucleotides: TGTGCCAGCAGTTTAAACCCGGCTCGAGGCTATGGCTACACCTTC.

The chain uses TRBV4-2 and TRBJ1-1; D is possibly TRBD1 (5 bases). This CDR3 is built from 15 residues. V was clipped by 1 base and J by 1 base, with 10 bases between them. Germline V gene lookup returns CDR1 LGHNA and CDR2 YNFKEQ. This chain's CDR3 is CASSQVIGTNTEAFF. The CDR3 bases are TGTGCCAGCAGCCAAGTTATAGGGACGAACACTGAAGCTTTCTTT.

The V gene is TRBV6-5, the J gene TRBJ2-2, with TRBD1 matching over 8 bases. The CDR3 is 15 amino acids. Germline CDR1 reads MNHEY; CDR2 reads SVGAGI. V shed 0 bases and J 6 bases; nucleotides not matched to a gene: 3. DNA for the CDR3: TGTGCCAGCAGTTACTCGGACAGGGAATCCGGGGAGCTGTTTTTT. Translation: CASSYSDRESGELFF.

The V call is TRBV5-1, the J call TRBJ2-5; TRBD2 is a possible D gene (5 bases). CDR1 is SGHRS and CDR2 is YFSETQ in the germline V gene. This CDR3 contains 14 residues. Trimming left V 4 bases short and J 4 bases short, with 14 bases between. The CDR3 loop is CASSPPGAGETQYF. DNA for the CDR3: TGCGCCAGCAGCCCCCCTGGTGCGGGAGAGACCCAGTACTTC.

The V call is TRBV19, the J call TRBJ1-4; D is undetermined. The CDR3 is 16 amino acids. V was trimmed by 2 bases and J by 7 bases, leaving 17 bases between them. Germline V gene sequence: CDR1 LNHDA, CDR2 SQIVND (reference sequence). CDR3 DNA sequence: TGTGCCAGTAGTATACCCCCGACTCCTAGAGGTGAAAAACTGTTTTTT. This gives the protein CASSIPPTPRGEKLFF.

The genes are TRBV7-9 and TRBJ1-1; D is unclear. The CDR3 has 16 residues. Trimming took 8 bases from V and 0 from J, leaving 19 bases between them. Germline CDR1 reads SEHNR; CDR2 reads FQNEAQ (reference sequence). The DNA for the CDR3 is TGTGCCAGCTTGGGGTCTATGGCCGATCTGAACACTGAAGCTTTCTTT. It translates to CASLGSMADLNTEAFF.

This clone was seen just once. The rearrangement uses TRBV29-1 and TRBJ2-1; D not certain. This CDR3 has 13 amino acids. Germline values: CDR1 SQVTM, CDR2 ANQGSEA. Trimming took 7 bases from V and 9 from J, leaving 19 bases between them. The CDR3 protein is CSAGQVLRGEQFF. Written as DNA, the CDR3 is TGCAGCGCGGGCCAGGTACTTAGAGGTGAGCAGTTCTTC.

The chain combines TRBV10-3 with TRBJ1-1; 9 bases match TRBD1. The V gene's germline CDR1 is ENHRY and CDR2 SYGVKD. The J segment lost 7 bases and the V segment lost 0 bases, leaving 3 bases of the junction unmatched. This CDR3 region has 14 residues. The CDR3 bases are TGTGCCATCAGTGAGTCCCGGGACAGGGTTGAAGCTTTCTTT. It translates to CAISESRDRVEAFF.